The rows below give T cell receptor beta chains drawn from one sample of a study of beta chain features in type 1 diabetes. Method: immunoSEQ multiplex PCR; TCRdb's copy keeps in-frame clones and lacks some. The profile covers 500,000 to 800,000 clones, with approximately 13% appearing a single time and more than 0.1% taken by the ten largest. The sequencing input was naive CD4+ T cells from blood. The source of these receptors is a man younger than 45 with type 1 diabetes. CDR3s include the opening cysteine and the closing phenylalanine or tryptophan.

V	J	CDR3
TRBV7-2	TRBJ2-3	CASSWGGRRTDTQYF
TRBV23-1	TRBJ1-3	CASSRKNTIYF
TRBV13	TRBJ1-2	CASSLDLDRGHGYTF
TRBV5-1	TRBJ2-7	CASSRQGSYEQYF
TRBV9	TRBJ2-3	CASSGQLGGTDTQYF
TRBV2	TRBJ2-1	CASTEAGVFTEQFF
TRBV5-1	TRBJ1-6	CASGTGEEGSPLHF
TRBV27	TRBJ1-5	CASSPALAGQNQPQHF
TRBV14	TRBJ2-7	CASSQILSLGHEQYF
TRBV7-9	TRBJ1-4	CASSSRNEKLFF
TRBV6-5	TRBJ2-7	CASSRTGVTYEQYF
TRBV9	TRBJ1-3	CASSVNDGGNTIYF
TRBV6-5	TRBJ2-1	CASSPPEYNEQFF
TRBV10-1	TRBJ2-5	CASSEEGFKTQYF
TRBV11-3	TRBJ2-3	CASSLITDTQYF
TRBV9	TRBJ2-2	CASSVGFPGQVEGAGELFF
TRBV2	TRBJ1-6	CASSDSNSPLHF
TRBV4-3	TRBJ1-5	CASSQDTGGDQPQHF
TRBV7-6	TRBJ2-5	CASSRGAGAPETQYF
TRBV5-4	TRBJ1-2	CASRVTGGNGYTF
TRBV7-9	TRBJ1-1	CASSHGLNTEAFF
TRBV27	TRBJ2-1	CASISGQAYNEQFF
TRBV9	TRBJ1-2	CASTSGQGVGGYTF
TRBV30	TRBJ1-4	CAWSVGGPLGEKLFF
TRBV21-1	TRBJ2-1	CASSWRRTGGYEQFF
TRBV9	TRBJ2-7	CASSVGLAGAISYEQYF
TRBV30	TRBJ2-7	CAWSGEWGGSSYEQYF
TRBV27	TRBJ2-2	CASSLEGFGQRGTGELFF